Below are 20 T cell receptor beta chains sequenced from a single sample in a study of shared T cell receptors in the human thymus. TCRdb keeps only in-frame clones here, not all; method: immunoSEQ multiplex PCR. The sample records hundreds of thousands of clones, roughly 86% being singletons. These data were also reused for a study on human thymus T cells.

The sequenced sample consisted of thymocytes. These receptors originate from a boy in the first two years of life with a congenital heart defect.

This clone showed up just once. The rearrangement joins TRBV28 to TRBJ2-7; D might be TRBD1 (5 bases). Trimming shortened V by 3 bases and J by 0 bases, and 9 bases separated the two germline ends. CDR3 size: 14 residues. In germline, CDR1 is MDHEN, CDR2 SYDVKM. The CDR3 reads CASSFRTHSYEQYF. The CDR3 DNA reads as TGTGCCAGCAGTTTCCGGACACACTCCTACGAGCAGTACTTC.

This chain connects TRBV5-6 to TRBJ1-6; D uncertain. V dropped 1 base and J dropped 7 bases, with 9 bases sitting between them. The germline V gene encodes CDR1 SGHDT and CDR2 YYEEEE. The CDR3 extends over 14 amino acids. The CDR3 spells CASSLWAVNSPLHF. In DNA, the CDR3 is TGTGCCAGCAGCTTGTGGGCAGTGAATTCACCCCTCCACTTT.

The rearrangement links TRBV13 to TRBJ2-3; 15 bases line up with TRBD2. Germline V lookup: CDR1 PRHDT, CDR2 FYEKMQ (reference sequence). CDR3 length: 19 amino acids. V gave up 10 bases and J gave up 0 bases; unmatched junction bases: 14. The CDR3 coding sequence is TGTGCCACCCAACGCGGGACTAGCGGGGGGCAACCTAGCACAGATACGCAGTATTTT. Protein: CATQRGTSGGQPSTDTQYF. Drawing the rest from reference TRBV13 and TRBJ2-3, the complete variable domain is AAGVIQSPRHLIKEKRETATLKCYPIPRHDTVYWYQQGPGQDPQFLISFYEKMQSDKGSIPDRFSAQQFSDYHSELNMSSLELGDSALYFCATQRGTSGGQPSTDTQYFGPGTRLTVL.

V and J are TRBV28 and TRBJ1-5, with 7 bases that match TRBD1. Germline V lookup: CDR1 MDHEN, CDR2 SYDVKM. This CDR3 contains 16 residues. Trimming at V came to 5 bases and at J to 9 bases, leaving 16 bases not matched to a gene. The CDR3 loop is CASSRSRGQSEWPQHF. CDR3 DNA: TGTGCCAGCAGTCGATCCCGGGGACAGTCTGAGTGGCCCCAGCATTTT.

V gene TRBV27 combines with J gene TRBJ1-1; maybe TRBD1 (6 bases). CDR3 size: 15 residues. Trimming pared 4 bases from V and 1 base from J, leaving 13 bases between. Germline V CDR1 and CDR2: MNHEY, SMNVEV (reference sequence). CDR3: CASSSQGHSNTEAFF. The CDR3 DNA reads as TGTGCCAGCAGTTCGCAGGGACATTCGAACACTGAAGCTTTCTTT.

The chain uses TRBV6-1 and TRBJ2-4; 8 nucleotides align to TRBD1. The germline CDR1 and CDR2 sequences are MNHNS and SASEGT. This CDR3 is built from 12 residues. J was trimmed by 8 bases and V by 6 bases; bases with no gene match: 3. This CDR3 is CASRQGGDIQYF. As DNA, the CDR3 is TGTGCCAGCAGACAGGGGGGAGACATTCAGTACTTC.

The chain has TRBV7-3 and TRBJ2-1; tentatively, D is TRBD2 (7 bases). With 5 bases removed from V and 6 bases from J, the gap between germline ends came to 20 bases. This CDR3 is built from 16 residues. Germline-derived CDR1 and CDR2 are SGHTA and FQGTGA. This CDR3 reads CASSQDGGQASNEQFF. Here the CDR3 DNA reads TGTGCCAGCAGCCAAGACGGGGGGCAGGCGAGCAATGAGCAGTTCTTC.

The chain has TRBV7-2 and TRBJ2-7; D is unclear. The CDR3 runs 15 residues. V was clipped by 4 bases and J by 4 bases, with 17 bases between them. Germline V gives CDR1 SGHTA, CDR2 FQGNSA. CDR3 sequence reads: CASSSTLNVWYEQYF. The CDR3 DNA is TGTGCCAGCAGCTCGACTTTAAACGTATGGTACGAGCAGTACTTC.

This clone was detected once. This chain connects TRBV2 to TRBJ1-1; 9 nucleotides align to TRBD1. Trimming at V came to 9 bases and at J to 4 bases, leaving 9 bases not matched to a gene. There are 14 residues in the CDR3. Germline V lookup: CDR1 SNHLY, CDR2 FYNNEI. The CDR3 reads CARLPGQGSTEAFF. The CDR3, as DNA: TGTGCCAGACTCCCGGGACAGGGATCCACTGAAGCTTTCTTT.

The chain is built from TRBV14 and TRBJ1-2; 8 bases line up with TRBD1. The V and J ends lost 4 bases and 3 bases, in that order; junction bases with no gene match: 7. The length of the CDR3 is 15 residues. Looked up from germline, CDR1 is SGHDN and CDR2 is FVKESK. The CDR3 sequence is CASSLQGDPDYGYTF. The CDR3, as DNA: TGTGCCAGCAGCCTACAGGGGGACCCGGACTATGGCTACACCTTC. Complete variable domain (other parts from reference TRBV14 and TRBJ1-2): EAGVTQFPSHSVIEKGQTVTLRCDPISGHDNLYWYRRVMGKEIKFLLHFVKESKQDESGMPNNRFLAERTGGTYSTLKVQPAELEDSGVYFCASSLQGDPDYGYTFGSGTRLTVV.

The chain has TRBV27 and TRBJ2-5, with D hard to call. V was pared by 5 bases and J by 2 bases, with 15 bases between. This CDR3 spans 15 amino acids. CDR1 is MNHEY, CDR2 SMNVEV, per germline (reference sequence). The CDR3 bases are TGTGCCAGCAGTCCAAGCTACAGTTTTCAAGAGACCCAGTACTTC. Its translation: CASSPSYSFQETQYF.

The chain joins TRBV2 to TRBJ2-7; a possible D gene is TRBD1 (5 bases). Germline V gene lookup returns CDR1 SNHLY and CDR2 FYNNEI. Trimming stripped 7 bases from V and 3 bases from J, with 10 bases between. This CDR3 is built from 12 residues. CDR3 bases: TGTGCCAGCACTAAGACAGTCTACGAGCAGTACTTC. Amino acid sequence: CASTKTVYEQYF.

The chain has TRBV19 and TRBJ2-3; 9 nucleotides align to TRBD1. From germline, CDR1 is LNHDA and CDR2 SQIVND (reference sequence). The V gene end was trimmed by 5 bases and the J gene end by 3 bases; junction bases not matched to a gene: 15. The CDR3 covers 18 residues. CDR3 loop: CASSPSIQGARGTDTQYF. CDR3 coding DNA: TGTGCCAGTAGTCCAAGTATACAGGGGGCGCGGGGGACAGATACGCAGTATTTT.

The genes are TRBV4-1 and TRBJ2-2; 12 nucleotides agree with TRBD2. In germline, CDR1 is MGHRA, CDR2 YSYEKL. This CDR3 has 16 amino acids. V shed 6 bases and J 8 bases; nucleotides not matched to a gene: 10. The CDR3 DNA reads TGCGCCAGCAGAGACCTGCCTAGCGGGGGGGTTGGGGAGCTGTTTTTT. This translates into CASRDLPSGGVGELFF.

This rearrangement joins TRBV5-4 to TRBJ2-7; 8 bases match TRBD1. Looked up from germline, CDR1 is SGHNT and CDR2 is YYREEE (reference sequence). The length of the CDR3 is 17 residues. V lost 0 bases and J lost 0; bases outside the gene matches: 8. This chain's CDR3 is CASSLGGDRLPSYEQYF. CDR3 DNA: TGTGCCAGCAGCTTGGGGGGGGACAGGTTGCCCTCCTACGAGCAGTACTTC.

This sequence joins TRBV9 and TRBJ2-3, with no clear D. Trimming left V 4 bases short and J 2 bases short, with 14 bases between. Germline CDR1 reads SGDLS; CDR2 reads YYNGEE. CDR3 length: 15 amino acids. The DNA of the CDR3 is TGTGCCAGCAGCCCACGGAGCCCCCCCACAGATACGCAGTATTTT. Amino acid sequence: CASSPRSPPTDTQYF.

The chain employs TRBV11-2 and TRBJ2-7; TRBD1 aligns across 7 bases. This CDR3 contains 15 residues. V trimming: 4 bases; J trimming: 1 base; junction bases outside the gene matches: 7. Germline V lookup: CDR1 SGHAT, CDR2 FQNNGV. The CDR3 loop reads CASSSGTEDSYEQYF. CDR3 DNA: TGTGCCAGCAGCTCCGGGACAGAGGATTCCTACGAGCAGTACTTC.

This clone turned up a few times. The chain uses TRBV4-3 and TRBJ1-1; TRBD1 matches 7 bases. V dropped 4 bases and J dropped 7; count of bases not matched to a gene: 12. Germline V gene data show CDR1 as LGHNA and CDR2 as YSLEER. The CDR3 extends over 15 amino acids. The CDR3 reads CASSPRSDRRDEAFF. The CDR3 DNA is TGCGCCAGCAGCCCCCGCTCGGACAGGCGGGATGAAGCTTTCTTT.

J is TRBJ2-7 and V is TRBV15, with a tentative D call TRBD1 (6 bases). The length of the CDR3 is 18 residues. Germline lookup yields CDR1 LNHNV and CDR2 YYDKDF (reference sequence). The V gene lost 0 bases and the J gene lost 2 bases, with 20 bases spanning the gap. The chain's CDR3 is CATSRDPPTGSRPYEQYF. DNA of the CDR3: TGTGCCACCAGCAGAGATCCCCCCACAGGGAGTAGGCCCTACGAGCAGTACTTC. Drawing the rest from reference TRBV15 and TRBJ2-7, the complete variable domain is DAMVIQNPRYQVTQFGKPVTLSCSQTLNHNVMYWYQQKSSQAPKLLFHYYDKDFNNEADTPDNFQSRRPNTSFCFLDIRSPGLGDTAMYLCATSRDPPTGSRPYEQYFGPGTRLTVT.

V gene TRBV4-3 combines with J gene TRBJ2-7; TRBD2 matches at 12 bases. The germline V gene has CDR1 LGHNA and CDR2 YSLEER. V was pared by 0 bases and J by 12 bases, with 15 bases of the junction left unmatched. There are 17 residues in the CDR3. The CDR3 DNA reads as TGCGCCAGCAGCCAAGAGGCCCCAGGCTCTAGCGGGAGGGCCAGGTACTTC. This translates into CASSQEAPGSSGRARYF.